This T cell receptor (beta chain) was recovered during a study of human CD8 memory T cell subsets. Notes on the study in general: Few clonotypes were shared between stem-like memory and precursor exhausted T cells. Stem-like memory and precursor exhausted T cells were similarly highly diverse; effector memory cells were not. When diversity was estimated with Chao1, stem-like memory T cells appeared more diverse than precursor exhausted T cells.

A word on this clonotype: Its antigen is unidentified.

Libraries of TCR beta chains were produced by 5' RACE (UMI-labeled). TCRdb re-called the 5' RACE reads and shows each CDR3 protein once, DNA omitted. In all, the sample yields 4,500 to 6,500 distinct CDR3 sequences. For every subset, the RNA was derived from duplicate vials of about 150,000 sorted CD8+ T cells. The length of the CDR3 is 15 residues. CDR1 and CDR2 from the germline V gene are MDHEN and SYDVKM. The TCR comes from a human donor in good health. Source material: CD8+ T cells from PBMCs. The gene calls are TRBV28 and TRBJ2-1; checking the TCRdb D call of TRBD1 is not possible without DNA. The CDR3 is CASLPGTGFTQRQFF.